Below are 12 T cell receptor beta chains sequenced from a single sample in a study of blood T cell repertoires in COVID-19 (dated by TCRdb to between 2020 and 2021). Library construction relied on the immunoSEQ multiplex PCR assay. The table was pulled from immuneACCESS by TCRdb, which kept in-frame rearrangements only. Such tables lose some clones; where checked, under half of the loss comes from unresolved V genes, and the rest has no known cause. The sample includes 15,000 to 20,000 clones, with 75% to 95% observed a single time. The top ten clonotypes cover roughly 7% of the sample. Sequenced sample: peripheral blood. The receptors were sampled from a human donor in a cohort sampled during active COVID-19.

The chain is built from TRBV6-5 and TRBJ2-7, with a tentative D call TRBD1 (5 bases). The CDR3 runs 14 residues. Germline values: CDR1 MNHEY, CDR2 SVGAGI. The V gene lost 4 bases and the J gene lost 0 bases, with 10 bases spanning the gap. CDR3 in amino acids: CASSWTKLSYEQYF. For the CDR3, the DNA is TGTGCCAGCAGTTGGACAAAACTCTCCTACGAGCAGTACTTC.

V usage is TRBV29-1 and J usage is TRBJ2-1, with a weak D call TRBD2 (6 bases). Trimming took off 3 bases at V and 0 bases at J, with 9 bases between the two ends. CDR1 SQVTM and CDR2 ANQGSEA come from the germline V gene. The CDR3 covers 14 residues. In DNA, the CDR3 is TGCAGCGTTGACGGGGACTTCTCCTACAATGAGCAGTTCTTC. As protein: CSVDGDFSYNEQFF.

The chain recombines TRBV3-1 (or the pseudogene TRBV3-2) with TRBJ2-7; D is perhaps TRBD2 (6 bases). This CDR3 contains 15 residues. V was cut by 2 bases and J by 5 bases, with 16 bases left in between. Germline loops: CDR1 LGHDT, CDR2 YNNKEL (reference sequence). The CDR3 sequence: CASSQPGGPLNEQYF. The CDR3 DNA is TGTGCCAGCAGCCAACCCGGGGGACCCCTGAACGAGCAGTACTTC.

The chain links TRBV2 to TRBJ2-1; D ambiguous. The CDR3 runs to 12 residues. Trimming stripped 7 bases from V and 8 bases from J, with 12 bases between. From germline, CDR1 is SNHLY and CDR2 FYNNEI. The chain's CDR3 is CASIRGFDEQFF. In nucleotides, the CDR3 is TGTGCCAGCATAAGAGGATTCGATGAGCAGTTCTTC.

The CDR3, as DNA: TGTGCCAGCAGCTTATCGATTAGGGGGCCTGGCTACACCTTC. This translates into CASSLSIRGPGYTF. The rearrangement links TRBV7-9 to TRBJ1-2; 7 nucleotides match TRBD1. Germline values: CDR1 SEHNR, CDR2 FQNEAQ (reference sequence). V was pared by 2 bases and J by 7 bases, with 7 bases of the junction left unmatched. The CDR3 has 14 residues.

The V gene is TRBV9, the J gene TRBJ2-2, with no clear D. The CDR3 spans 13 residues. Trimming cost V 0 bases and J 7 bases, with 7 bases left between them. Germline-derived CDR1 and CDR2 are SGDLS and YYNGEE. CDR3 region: CASSVAFSGELFF. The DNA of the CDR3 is TGTGCCAGCAGCGTAGCCTTTAGCGGGGAGCTGTTTTTT.

CDR3: CASSTLAGGTDTQYF. CDR3 DNA: TGTGCCAGCAGCACTTTAGCGGGAGGCACAGATACGCAGTATTTT. The V call is TRBV7-9, the J call TRBJ2-3; 9 bases agree with TRBD2. V dropped 5 bases and J dropped 1; count of bases not matched to a gene: 4. The germline V gene encodes CDR1 SEHNR and CDR2 FQNEAQ (reference sequence). The CDR3 spans 15 residues.

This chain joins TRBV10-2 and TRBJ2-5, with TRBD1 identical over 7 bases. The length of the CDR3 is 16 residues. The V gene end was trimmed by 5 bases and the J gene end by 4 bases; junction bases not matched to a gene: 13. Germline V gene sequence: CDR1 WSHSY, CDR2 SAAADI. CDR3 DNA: TGCGCCAGCAGTCCATTCCGACAGGGTTCGAGAGAGACCCAGTACTTC. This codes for CASSPFRQGSRETQYF.

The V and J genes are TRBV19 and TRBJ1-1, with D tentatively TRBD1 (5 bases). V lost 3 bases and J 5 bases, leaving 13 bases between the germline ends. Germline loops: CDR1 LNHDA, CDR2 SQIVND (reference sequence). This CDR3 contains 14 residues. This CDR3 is CASSIQGWRTEAFF. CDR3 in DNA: TGTGCCAGTAGTATTCAGGGCTGGAGAACTGAAGCTTTCTTT. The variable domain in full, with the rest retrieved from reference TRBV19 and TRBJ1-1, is DGGITQSPKYLFRKEGQNVTLSCEQNLNHDAMYWYRQDPGQGLRLIYYSQIVNDFQKGDIAEGYSVSREKKESFPLTVTSAQKNPTAFYLCASSIQGWRTEAFFGQGTRLTVV.

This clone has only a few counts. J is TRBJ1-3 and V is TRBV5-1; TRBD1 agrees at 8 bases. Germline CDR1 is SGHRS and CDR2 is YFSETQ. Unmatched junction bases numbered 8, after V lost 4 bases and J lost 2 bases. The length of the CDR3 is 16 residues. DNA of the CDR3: TGCGCCAGCAGCGCCAACCCGACAGGGGCTGGAAACACCATATATTTT. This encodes CASSANPTGAGNTIYF.

This chain's CDR3 is CASRGAFYGYTF. The CDR3 DNA is TGTGCCAGCAGAGGGGCTTTCTATGGCTACACCTTC. This chain joins TRBV12-3 or TRBV12-4 and TRBJ1-2; possible D gene TRBD1, 5 bases. Trimming took off 6 bases at V and 4 bases at J, with 9 bases between the two ends. The CDR3 runs to 12 residues.

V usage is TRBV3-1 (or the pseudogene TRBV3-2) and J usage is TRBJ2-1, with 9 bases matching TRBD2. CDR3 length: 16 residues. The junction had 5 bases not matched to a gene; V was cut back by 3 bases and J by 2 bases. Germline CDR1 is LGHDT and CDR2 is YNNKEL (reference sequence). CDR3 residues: CASSQIAGVPYNEQFF. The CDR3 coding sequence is TGTGCCAGCAGCCAGATAGCGGGGGTACCCTACAATGAGCAGTTCTTC.